This T cell receptor beta chain was found in a study of shared clonotypes between healthy human individuals. Each cell subset's genomic DNA was divided evenly among several immunoSEQ plates. Only in-frame clones appear in the TCRdb table, and some are missing; sequencing was by immunoSEQ multiplex PCR. This table has roughly 2.1 million clones, 93% appearing once. Remarks on this clone: The antigen is not known.

Study-wide results and limits: Naive subsets, compared against memory subsets, generally had larger estimated richness values. Clonotype sharing among the donors was expected to vary with sequencing depth.

The naive CD8 subset, CD45RO-negative cells positively selected for CCR7, excluded terminally differentiated effector memory CD45RA+ cells. CDR1 is SEHNR and CDR2 is FQNEAQ in the germline V gene (reference sequence). V gave up 3 bases and J gave up 0 bases, with 9 bases separating them. There are 15 residues in the CDR3. This clonotype was obtained from a man in his late teens or twenties in good health. Some clones in this sample may be carry-over from other donors' samples. Material for sequencing was naive CD8+ T cells from PBMCs. The rearrangement joins TRBV7-9 to TRBJ2-1; the D is unclear. As DNA, the CDR3 is TGTGCCAGCAGCTTCCCAGAGAGCTCCTACAATGAGCAGTTCTTC. Protein: CASSFPESSYNEQFF.